A selection of T cell receptor beta chains follows, all from one sample in a study of blood T cell repertoires in COVID-19. TCRdb's table, derived via immunoSEQ multiplex PCR, lists solely in-frame clones and lacks some. The sample contains 240,000 or so clones, 70% to 90% of which appear only once. The source material was peripheral blood. These receptor sequences come from a woman in her 30s with acute or convalescent COVID-19. The CDR3 runs from the conserved cysteine through the conserved F or W. D genes are given only for firm matches. Size is omitted from some rows. Given values are once, few, many or a class for expanded clones.

TGTGCCATCAGGACTAGCGGAAACAATGAGCAGTTCTTC	CAIRTSGNNEQFF	-	TRBJ2-1	TRBD2	TRBV10-3
TGTGCTAGTGGTTTGGGACAAGGAAATAATGAAAAACTGTTTTTT	CASGLGQGNNEKLFF	once	TRBJ1-4	-	TRBV12-5
TGTGCCAGCAGCTTTTGGTCGGGAGCTCAAGAGACCCAGTACTTC	CASSFWSGAQETQYF	-	TRBJ2-5	-	TRBV11-2
TGTGCCAGCAGCCTAGGGTCACAGTCATCCTACGAGCAGTACTTC	CASSLGSQSSYEQYF	few	TRBJ2-7	-	TRBV9
TGTGCCAGCAGTTTAGGGGGACAGGTCTACGAGCAGTACTTC	CASSLGGQVYEQYF	once	TRBJ2-7	TRBD1	TRBV6-2/TRBV6-3
TGTGCCAGCAGTGGGACAGTGGGGCTACGGAGCAATCAGCCCCAGCATTTT	CASSGTVGLRSNQPQHF	-	TRBJ1-5	-	TRBV2
TGTGCCAGCAGCCAAGGAGGGGTCGGGGGTTGGAGTGGCTACACCTTC	CASSQGGVGGWSGYTF	-	TRBJ1-2	-	TRBV3-1/TRBV3-2
TGTGCCAGCAGCGTATTACTCACCGGGGAGCTGTTTTTT	CASSVLLTGELFF	-	TRBJ2-2	-	TRBV9
TGTGCCAGCAGCTGGACAGGGGGCGCAGGGGGTGAGCAGTTCTTC	CASSWTGGAGGEQFF	-	TRBJ2-1	TRBD1	TRBV5-5
TGTGCCAGCAGTTTTTTCTCGGGACCCCTCCACTTT	CASSFFSGPLHF	once	TRBJ1-6	-	TRBV12-3/TRBV12-4
TGTGCCAGCAGCTTATATTACAATCAGCCCCAGCATTTT	CASSLYYNQPQHF	-	TRBJ1-5	-	TRBV12-3/TRBV12-4
TGTGCCATCAGTGATCGTATAACCTACGAGCAGTACTTC	CAISDRITYEQYF	-	TRBJ2-7	-	TRBV10-3
TGTGCCACCAGTGATACAGGGGACCAAGAGACCCAGTACTTC	CATSDTGDQETQYF	-	TRBJ2-5	TRBD1	TRBV24-1
TGTGCCAGTAGTATTGGCCCTAATGAAAAACTGTTTTTT	CASSIGPNEKLFF	once	TRBJ1-4	-	TRBV19
TGTGCCAGCAGCCAAGAGTCCCGACTAGCGGGAGGGCTAGTGGGAGAGACCCAGTACTTC	CASSQESRLAGGLVGETQYF	-	TRBJ2-5	TRBD2	TRBV3-1/TRBV3-2
TGTGCCAGCAGTTACTCGAAACTGGGGGGCTACGAGCAGTACTTC	CASSYSKLGGYEQYF	-	TRBJ2-7	-	TRBV6-2/TRBV6-3
TGTGCCAGCTGGGCGGGAGGGCCTGGCAATGAGCAGTTCTTC	CASWAGGPGNEQFF	few	TRBJ2-1	TRBD2	TRBV5-4
TGTGCCAGCAGCTTAGGTGGGTACAGGGAGACGAACACTGAAGCTTTCTTT	CASSLGGYRETNTEAFF	-	TRBJ1-1	-	TRBV7-9
TGTGCCAGCAGCCAAGATTACCCTAGTAAAACCTACGAGCAGTACTTC	CASSQDYPSKTYEQYF	-	TRBJ2-7	-	TRBV3-1/TRBV3-2
TGTGCCAGCAGCCCTCAACTAGCAACTAATGAAAAACTGTTTTTT	CASSPQLATNEKLFF	-	TRBJ1-4	-	TRBV7-8
TGTGCCAGCGAGGGCACCGGGGAGCTGTTTTTT	CASEGTGELFF	-	TRBJ2-2	-	TRBV7-9
TGTGCCAGCAGTGAAGCTAGCGGGAGGAACAATGAGCAGTTCTTC	CASSEASGRNNEQFF	-	TRBJ2-1	TRBD2	TRBV6-4
TGTGCCAGCAGTTATGGCGCTAGCGGGAGGGCCTCGGATATCATTGAGCAGTTCTTC	CASSYGASGRASDIIEQFF	once	TRBJ2-1	TRBD2	TRBV6-2/TRBV6-3
TGTGCCAGCTCACCTCGGGCTAGCGGGAGTCAAGAGACCCAGTACTTC	CASSPRASGSQETQYF	-	TRBJ2-5	TRBD2	TRBV18
TGTGCCTGGAAAGGACAGGGTGGCCAGCCCCAGCATTTT	CAWKGQGGQPQHF	-	TRBJ1-5	TRBD1	TRBV30
TGCGCCAGCAGCTTTATTAGACTTCGAGCGGGACTTGTAGATACGCAGTATTTT	CASSFIRLRAGLVDTQYF	-	TRBJ2-3	TRBD2	TRBV5-1
TGTGCCACCAGTGACCTTTTCCACAATGAGCAGTTCTTC	CATSDLFHNEQFF	-	TRBJ2-1	-	TRBV24-1
TGTGCCAGCAGTACTAGCGGGAGTAGCACAGATACGCAGTATTTT	CASSTSGSSTDTQYF	-	TRBJ2-3	TRBD2	TRBV9
TGTGCCAGCAGTACCGGGACTAGCGGGTTCTTC	CASSTGTSGFF	few	TRBJ2-1	TRBD2	TRBV6-2/TRBV6-3
TGCGCCAGCAGCCAAGACCTGAATGTCGGCGGGAATGAAAAACTGTTTTTT	CASSQDLNVGGNEKLFF	-	TRBJ1-4	-	TRBV4-3
TGTGCCTGGAGTATGGACAGCTCTGGAAACACCATATATTTT	CAWSMDSSGNTIYF	-	TRBJ1-3	-	TRBV30
TGTGCCAGCAGTGACTCGGGGACTAGCGGGCCAGATACGCAGTATTTT	CASSDSGTSGPDTQYF	-	TRBJ2-3	TRBD2	TRBV6-4
TGTGCCAGTAGTATTTGGGGGCGTGGGACGTCGTTATACGAGCAGTACTTC	CASSIWGRGTSLYEQYF	-	TRBJ2-7	-	TRBV19
TGCGCCAGCAGCTTGGTAGGGGTGAACACTGAAGCTTTCTTT	CASSLVGVNTEAFF	-	TRBJ1-1	-	TRBV5-1
TGTGCCAGCAGCCAGGCCGGGAGAGGGAACCCCACTAATGAAAAACTGTTTTTT	CASSQAGRGNPTNEKLFF	-	TRBJ1-4	-	TRBV4-2
TGCGCCAGCAGCCCAACCCCCGGGACTCATAATGAGCAGTTCTTC	CASSPTPGTHNEQFF	-	TRBJ2-1	-	TRBV4-3
TGTGCCAGCTCACCTGGATCGGGGGAAAAACTGTTTTTT	CASSPGSGEKLFF	-	TRBJ1-4	-	TRBV18